The 19 T cell receptor beta chains below were found in one sample sequenced in a study of T cell changes during pregnancy in multiple sclerosis. The table came from immunoSEQ multiplex PCR; TCRdb's copy has only in-frame clones and leaves some out. Among some 60,000 clones listed, roughly 91% were seen once. Here the sequenced sample was peripheral blood, taken in the second trimester of pregnancy. These receptors were collected from a female donor with multiple sclerosis, enrolled in a pregnancy study.

This sequence joins TRBV7-9 and TRBJ1-2, with 7 bases aligning to TRBD1. CDR1 is SEHNR, CDR2 FQNEAQ, per germline (reference sequence). This CDR3 region has 15 residues. J lost 4 bases, V lost 5 bases, and 10 bases had no gene match. CDR3 in amino acids: CASSRLSTGVYGYTF. CDR3 DNA: TGTGCCAGCAGCCGCCTATCTACAGGGGTCTATGGCTACACCTTC.

The chain has TRBV18 and TRBJ2-3, with TRBD1 matching 7 bases. This CDR3 comprises 15 residues. Unmatched junction bases numbered 1, after V lost 0 bases and J lost 1 base. Germline values: CDR1 KGHSH, CDR2 LQKENI. CDR3 nucleotide sequence: TGTGCCAGCTCACCACCGGGACAGCGCACAGATACGCAGTATTTT. Its protein product is CASSPPGQRTDTQYF. Based on the CDR3 plus reference TRBV18 and TRBJ2-3, the full variable domain is NAGVMQNPRHLVRRRGQEARLRCSPMKGHSHVYWYRQLPEEGLKFMVYLQKENIIDESGMPKERFSAEFPKEGPSILRIQQVVRGDSAAYFCASSPPGQRTDTQYFGPGTRLTVL.

The chain is built from TRBV7-8 and TRBJ1-6; D remains ambiguous. CDR3 length equals 14 residues. V lost 1 base to trimming and J lost 9 bases, with 10 bases between them. Per germline, CDR1 SGHVS and CDR2 FQNEAQ. This CDR3 reads CASSLEGASSPLHF. The DNA of the CDR3 is TGTGCCAGCAGCTTAGAAGGAGCGAGTTCACCCCTCCACTTT. The whole variable domain, remainder taken from reference TRBV7-8 and TRBJ1-6, is GAGVSQSPRYKVAKRGQDVALRCDPISGHVSLFWYQQALGQGPEFLTYFQNEAQLDKSGLPSDRFFAERPEGSVSTLKIQRTQQEDSAVYLCASSLEGASSPLHFGNGTRLTVT.

This sequence joins TRBV27 and TRBJ1-1; D not resolved. In germline, CDR1 is MNHEY, CDR2 SMNVEV (reference sequence). This CDR3 spans 16 amino acids. Between the trimmed V and J ends, which lost 4 bases and 1 base, there was a span of 16 bases. CDR3 region: CASSSGSRQGNTEAFF. DNA of the CDR3: TGTGCCAGCAGTTCCGGGAGCAGACAAGGGAACACTGAAGCTTTCTTT.

V is TRBV5-4 and J is TRBJ1-1; D is ambiguous. CDR3 length: 13 residues. Germline lookup yields CDR1 SGHNT and CDR2 YYREEE (reference sequence). Trimming shortened V by 6 bases and J by 3 bases, and 12 bases separated the two germline ends. This chain's CDR3 is CASTKAVDTEAFF. Written as DNA, the CDR3 is TGTGCCAGCACCAAAGCGGTGGACACTGAAGCTTTCTTT.

The gene calls are TRBV19 and TRBJ1-4; D gene unclear. Germline CDR1 LNHDA, CDR2 SQIVND (reference sequence). The CDR3 totals 14 residues. V was pared by 2 bases and J by 4 bases, with 8 bases between. CDR3 in amino acids: CASSISGFNEKLFF. In nucleotides, the CDR3 is TGTGCCAGTAGTATATCCGGGTTTAATGAAAAACTGTTTTTT.

V is TRBV19 and J is TRBJ2-2, with TRBD2 matching 10 bases. There are 18 residues in the CDR3. Germline CDR1 reads LNHDA; CDR2 reads SQIVND (reference sequence). Losses at the gene ends were 7 bases for V and 2 bases for J; bases not matched to a gene: 13. The CDR3 DNA sequence: TGTGCCAGTACCCCAACCCAACTAGCGGGGCTAAACACCGGGGAGCTGTTTTTT. The encoded protein is CASTPTQLAGLNTGELFF.

The CDR3 is CATSRAKEETQYF. The CDR3 DNA is TGTGCCACCAGCAGAGCTAAAGAAGAGACCCAGTACTTC. V gene TRBV15 combines with J gene TRBJ2-5, with D unresolved. Germline V gene sequence: CDR1 LNHNV, CDR2 YYDKDF (reference sequence). The CDR3 spans 13 residues. Trimming pared 1 base from V and 3 bases from J, leaving 6 bases between.

This clone was counted a single time. This rearrangement joins TRBV9 to TRBJ1-4; D is undetermined. This CDR3 has 16 residues. The germline V gene has CDR1 SGDLS and CDR2 YYNGEE. The ends were cut back, 4 bases at V and 8 bases at J, with 21 bases in the middle. Here the CDR3 reads CASSPEGGIWEEKLFF. CDR3 sequence (DNA): TGTGCCAGCAGCCCAGAAGGAGGGATCTGGGAAGAAAAACTGTTTTTT.

This chain joins TRBV5-1 and TRBJ1-3; 8 bases map to TRBD1. Looked up from germline, CDR1 is SGHRS and CDR2 is YFSETQ. The CDR3 covers 14 residues. V shed 4 bases, J shed 2 bases, and the junction held 2 bases outside the gene matches. CDR3 loop: CASSLQGAGNTIYF. CDR3 nucleotide sequence: TGCGCCAGCAGCCTACAGGGGGCTGGAAACACCATATATTTT.

V and J are TRBV5-4 and TRBJ2-1; TRBD1 is a possible D gene (6 bases). The CDR3 totals 15 residues. The germline V and J ends were trimmed by 0 bases and 6 bases, with 13 bases remaining between them. Germline values: CDR1 SGHNT, CDR2 YYREEE (reference sequence). CDR3 bases: TGTGCCAGCAGCTTGGCAGGGGCTCGAGGCAATGAGCAGTTCTTC. Protein sequence: CASSLAGARGNEQFF.

In its sample, this clone was seen a few times. J is TRBJ1-5 and V is TRBV5-5; tentative D call: TRBD1 (6 bases). The V gene lost 4 bases and the J gene lost 5 bases, with 13 bases spanning the gap. In germline, CDR1 is SGHKS, CDR2 YYEKEE (reference sequence). The CDR3 loop spans 14 amino acids. CDR3 in DNA: TGTGCCAGCAGCCTGCCAGGGGAGCATCAGCCCCAGCATTTT. The encoded protein is CASSLPGEHQPQHF.

This rearrangement joins TRBV7-2 to TRBJ2-5; possible D gene TRBD2, 6 bases. Germline V gives CDR1 SGHTA, CDR2 FQGNSA. The CDR3 runs 15 residues. V was clipped by 5 bases and J by 10 bases, with 23 bases between them. CDR3 nucleotide sequence: TGTGCCAGCAGCCCTCTGGCGGGGTCCCCTCTGGGCCAGTACTTC. Amino acids: CASSPLAGSPLGQYF.

The J gene is TRBJ2-7, the V gene TRBV7-8; 7 nucleotides agree with TRBD1. CDR1 SGHVS and CDR2 FQNEAQ come from the germline V gene. J was trimmed by 6 bases and V by 5 bases; bases with no gene match: 13. CDR3 length: 15 amino acids. CDR3 bases: TGTGCCAGCAGCGACCGACAGGGTAATCGGGGCGAGCAGTACTTC. This gives the protein CASSDRQGNRGEQYF. Drawing the rest from reference TRBV7-8 and TRBJ2-7, the complete variable domain is GAGVSQSPRYKVAKRGQDVALRCDPISGHVSLFWYQQALGQGPEFLTYFQNEAQLDKSGLPSDRFFAERPEGSVSTLKIQRTQQEDSAVYLCASSDRQGNRGEQYFGPGTRLTVT.

This clone was seen only once. The chain uses TRBV18 and TRBJ2-7; 8 nucleotides agree with TRBD1. This CDR3 spans 13 amino acids. The germline V gene has CDR1 KGHSH and CDR2 LQKENI. Losses at the gene ends were 3 bases for V and 6 bases for J; bases not matched to a gene: 4. The CDR3 bases are TGTGCCAGCTCACCCTATGACAGGGGCGAGCAGTACTTC. It specifies CASSPYDRGEQYF. The full variable domain, in which reference TRBV18 and TRBJ2-7 provide the parts outside the CDR3, is NAGVMQNPRHLVRRRGQEARLRCSPMKGHSHVYWYRQLPEEGLKFMVYLQKENIIDESGMPKERFSAEFPKEGPSILRIQQVVRGDSAAYFCASSPYDRGEQYFGPGTRLTVT.

V gene TRBV13 combines with J gene TRBJ2-7; no reliable D call. V lost 2 bases and J 6 bases, leaving 14 bases between the germline ends. Germline lookup yields CDR1 PRHDT and CDR2 FYEKMQ (reference sequence). The CDR3 contains 14 residues. The CDR3 spells CASSLRRLGFEQYF. The DNA for the CDR3 is TGTGCCAGCAGCTTACGTCGGCTAGGTTTCGAGCAGTACTTC. The full variable domain, with the rest looked up from reference TRBV13 and TRBJ2-7, is AAGVIQSPRHLIKEKRETATLKCYPIPRHDTVYWYQQGPGQDPQFLISFYEKMQSDKGSIPDRFSAQQFSDYHSELNMSSLELGDSALYFCASSLRRLGFEQYFGPGTRLTVT.

V gene TRBV7-9 combines with J gene TRBJ1-2; TRBD1 agrees at 9 bases. The CDR3 has 13 residues. In germline, CDR1 is SEHNR, CDR2 FQNEAQ (reference sequence). J lost 6 bases, V lost 5 bases, and 4 bases had no gene match. CDR3 coding DNA: TGTGCCAGCAGCCCTGGACAGGGGCATGGCTACACCTTC. This codes for CASSPGQGHGYTF. Filled out from reference TRBV7-9 and TRBJ1-2, the complete variable domain reads DTGVSQNPRHKITKRGQNVTFRCDPISEHNRLYWYRQTLGQGPEFLTYFQNEAQLEKSRLLSDRFSAERPKGSFSTLEIQRTEQGDSAMYLCASSPGQGHGYTFGSGTRLTVV.

This rearrangement joins TRBV28 to TRBJ2-5; 8 positions match TRBD2. This CDR3 has 14 amino acids. V dropped 10 bases and J dropped 5; count of bases not matched to a gene: 12. Germline V gene lookup returns CDR1 MDHEN and CDR2 SYDVKM. The CDR3 region has the DNA TGTGCCACATCAAATCCGGGGGGGAGGGAGACCCAGTACTTC. Amino acid sequence: CATSNPGGRETQYF.

The chain links TRBV15 to TRBJ2-3; 11 nucleotides line up with TRBD2. The CDR3 spans 14 residues. The J segment lost 7 bases and the V segment lost 8 bases, leaving 8 bases of the junction unmatched. Germline CDR1 reads LNHNV; CDR2 reads YYDKDF (reference sequence). The CDR3 loop is CATCGTSGPNTQYF. CDR3 DNA: TGTGCCACCTGCGGGACTAGCGGCCCGAATACGCAGTATTTT.